This TCR beta chain came from a study of cytomegalovirus exposure and HLA in healthy donors. Study-wide findings and caveats: Cytomegalovirus-associated status was assigned to roughly 160 TCR beta chains. HLA restriction was apparent for most CMV-associated TCR beta chains in a later analysis. The majority of TCR sequences were rare, yet some public TCRs appeared in many donors.

Trimming left V 5 bases short and J 4 bases short, with 17 bases between. The CDR3 runs to 15 residues. Germline CDR1 reads LNHDA; CDR2 reads SQIVND (reference sequence). This clone occurred once. What it recognizes is unknown. PCR was performed using 60 Vbeta and 13 Jbeta primers. The repertoire was sequenced with immunoSEQ multiplex PCR; TCRdb's copy has only in-frame clones and lacks some. This table has 180,000 or so clones, about 80% appearing once. The chain couples TRBV19 to TRBJ1-1; the D gene is possibly TRBD1 (5 bases). This TCR was recovered from a man aged 50 to 59 in good health and CMV-seropositive. The sample consisted of PBMCs. CDR3 sequence (DNA): TGTGCCAGTAGTGTAATTCCTGGGGGGGGCACTGAAGCTTTCTTT. It encodes CASSVIPGGGTEAFF.